Presented here are 25 T cell receptor beta chains from one specimen sequenced in a study of blood T cell repertoires in COVID-19. Measured with immunoSEQ multiplex PCR; TCRdb has only the in-frame clones, and not every one. The sample lists hundreds of thousands of clones, 85% to 90% occurring once. The sequencing input was peripheral blood. Receptor source: a man in his late teens or twenties with COVID-19, enrolled during active disease.

The chain recombines TRBV27 with TRBJ1-4; D not certain. Trimming removed 1 base from V and 3 bases from J, with 9 bases in between. This CDR3 is built from 15 residues. Germline V CDR1 and CDR2: MNHEY, SMNVEV (reference sequence). The DNA for the CDR3 is TGTGCCAGCAGTTTATTCGGGTTTCCTAATGAAAAACTGTTTTTT. Amino acid sequence: CASSLFGFPNEKLFF. Supplemented by reference TRBV27 and TRBJ1-4, the full variable domain reads EAQVTQNPRYLITVTGKKLTVTCSQNMNHEYMSWYRQDPGLGLRQIYYSMNVEVTDKGDVPEGYKVSRKEKRNFPLILESPSPNQTSLYFCASSLFGFPNEKLFFGSGTQLSVL.

The chain couples TRBV19 to TRBJ2-7, with D maybe TRBD2 (6 bases). There are 17 residues in the CDR3. The V gene's germline CDR1 is LNHDA and CDR2 SQIVND (reference sequence). V gave up 3 bases and J gave up 0 bases, with 18 bases separating them. In nucleotides, the CDR3 is TGTGCCAGTAGTATGAGCCTAGCGCGAGGGGTCTCCTACGAGCAGTACTTC. It encodes CASSMSLARGVSYEQYF. The complete variable domain, with remaining parts taken from reference TRBV19 and TRBJ2-7, reads DGGITQSPKYLFRKEGQNVTLSCEQNLNHDAMYWYRQDPGQGLRLIYYSQIVNDFQKGDIAEGYSVSREKKESFPLTVTSAQKNPTAFYLCASSMSLARGVSYEQYFGPGTRLTVT.

V is TRBV4-1 and J is TRBJ1-1; D gene unclear. This CDR3 has 13 amino acids. The V end was cut by 1 base, the J end by 11 bases, with 14 bases between. CDR1 is MGHRA, CDR2 YSYEKL, per germline. This CDR3 is CASSQGYPSRAFF. The CDR3 DNA follows: TGCGCCAGCAGCCAAGGTTACCCAAGTCGGGCTTTCTTT.

The V gene is TRBV7-8, the J gene TRBJ2-7; D is ambiguous. Between the trimmed V and J ends, which lost 5 bases and 0 bases, there was a span of 14 bases. Germline-derived CDR1 and CDR2 are SGHVS and FQNEAQ. This CDR3 spans 15 amino acids. CDR3 amino acids: CASSPFLRSSYEQYF. In nucleotides, the CDR3 is TGTGCCAGCAGCCCCTTCCTAAGGAGCTCCTACGAGCAGTACTTC. The full variable domain, with the rest looked up from reference TRBV7-8 and TRBJ2-7, is GAGVSQSPRYKVAKRGQDVALRCDPISGHVSLFWYQQALGQGPEFLTYFQNEAQLDKSGLPSDRFFAERPEGSVSTLKIQRTQQEDSAVYLCASSPFLRSSYEQYFGPGTRLTVT.

The chain uses TRBV28 and TRBJ1-2; possible D gene TRBD1, 6 bases. V was clipped by 3 bases and J by 9 bases, with 14 bases between them. This CDR3 comprises 13 residues. The germline CDR1 and CDR2 sequences are MDHEN and SYDVKM. The CDR3 nucleotides are TGTGCCAGCAGTTTTTCAGGGGTAGTTAGCTACACCTTC. This encodes CASSFSGVVSYTF.

This sequence joins TRBV10-3 and TRBJ2-2; 7 nucleotides line up with TRBD1. With 5 bases clipped from V and 6 bases from J, the junction kept 12 bases outside the gene matches. CDR3 length: 16 amino acids. In germline, CDR1 is ENHRY, CDR2 SYGVKD. For the CDR3, the DNA is TGTGCCATCAGTCAGCCAGAGGGACAGTCCGCCGGGGAGCTGTTTTTT. It specifies CAISQPEGQSAGELFF.

This clone was recorded once. The gene calls are TRBV4-1 and TRBJ1-5; 7 bases match TRBD1. CDR3 length equals 15 residues. Per the germline V gene, CDR1 is MGHRA and CDR2 is YSYEKL. Trimming at V came to 4 bases and at J to 2 bases, leaving 5 bases not matched to a gene. The CDR3 protein is CASSPPGQGNQPQHF. The CDR3 DNA reads TGCGCCAGCAGCCCACCCGGACAGGGCAATCAGCCCCAGCATTTT.

The chain employs TRBV2 and TRBJ1-1; 7 nucleotides agree with TRBD1. CDR3 length equals 15 residues. V lost 5 bases and J lost 1; bases outside the gene matches: 7. Per germline, CDR1 SNHLY and CDR2 FYNNEI. The CDR3 loop reads CASSRQGSPNTEAFF. CDR3 in DNA: TGTGCCAGCAGTAGACAGGGATCGCCGAACACTGAAGCTTTCTTT. The full variable domain, its missing parts supplied by reference TRBV2 and TRBJ1-1, is EPEVTQTPSHQVTQMGQEVILRCVPISNHLYFYWYRQILGQKVEFLVSFYNNEISEKSEIFDDQFSVERPDGSNFTLKIRSTKLEDSAMYFCASSRQGSPNTEAFFGQGTRLTVV.

The gene calls are TRBV2 and TRBJ2-1; TRBD2 matches 10 bases. The CDR3 contains 13 residues. The V and J ends lost 7 bases and 4 bases, in that order; junction bases with no gene match: 1. Per germline, CDR1 SNHLY and CDR2 FYNNEI. The CDR3 region is CASKTSGYNEQFF. The CDR3 DNA reads as TGTGCCAGCAAGACTAGCGGGTACAATGAGCAGTTCTTC.

Comment on this clone: This CDR3 is also generated by other DNA sequences in the sample. This chain links TRBV18 with TRBJ2-5; D unclear. With 2 bases removed from V and 3 bases from J, the gap between germline ends came to 7 bases. CDR1 is KGHSH, CDR2 LQKENI, per germline. CDR3 length: 13 amino acids. The CDR3 coding sequence is TGTGCCAGCTCACCAATAGCCAAAGAGACCCAGTACTTC. It codes for CASSPIAKETQYF. Looking up the rest from reference TRBV18 and TRBJ2-5 gives the full variable domain: NAGVMQNPRHLVRRRGQEARLRCSPMKGHSHVYWYRQLPEEGLKFMVYLQKENIIDESGMPKERFSAEFPKEGPSILRIQQVVRGDSAAYFCASSPIAKETQYFGPGTRLLVL.

This clone has a single count. The chain joins TRBV5-1 to TRBJ2-1; 8 bases match TRBD2. The germline gives CDR1 SGHRS, CDR2 YFSETQ. V was clipped by 1 base and J by 2 bases; unmatched bases: 5. CDR3 length: 16 residues. This CDR3 is CASSLPSGSTYNEQFF. In DNA, the CDR3 is TGCGCCAGCAGCTTGCCCAGCGGGAGCACCTACAATGAGCAGTTCTTC.

This rearrangement joins TRBV27 to TRBJ2-2, with 8 bases identical to TRBD2. The V segment lost 5 bases and the J segment 7 bases; nucleotides outside the gene matches: 12. This CDR3 comprises 16 residues. Germline values: CDR1 MNHEY, CDR2 SMNVEV (reference sequence). CDR3 sequence: CASSKLGLAKGGELFF. The DNA for the CDR3 is TGTGCCAGCAGTAAGCTCGGACTAGCCAAGGGCGGGGAGCTGTTTTTT.

This clone came up a few times. The gene calls are TRBV10-3 and TRBJ1-2; D remains ambiguous. The length of the CDR3 is 13 residues. Between the trimmed V and J ends, which lost 4 bases and 3 bases, there was a span of 9 bases. Germline V gene sequence: CDR1 ENHRY, CDR2 SYGVKD. The CDR3 protein is CAISAREDYGYTF. CDR3 in DNA: TGTGCCATCAGTGCCCGGGAGGACTATGGCTACACCTTC.

The chain uses TRBV5-1 and TRBJ2-5; D perhaps matches TRBD1 (6 bases). The CDR3 sequence is 14 residues long. The V end lost 0 bases, the J end lost 5 bases, and 11 bases lay between the germline ends. Looked up from germline, CDR1 is SGHRS and CDR2 is YFSETQ. DNA for the CDR3: TGCGCCAGCAGCTTGGCCTCAGGGGCTGAGACCCAGTACTTC. Its translation: CASSLASGAETQYF. Based on the CDR3 plus reference TRBV5-1 and TRBJ2-5, the full variable domain is KAGVTQTPRYLIKTRGQQVTLSCSPISGHRSVSWYQQTPGQGLQFLFEYFSETQRNKGNFPGRFSGRQFSNSRSEMNVSTLELGDSALYLCASSLASGAETQYFGPGTRLLVL.

The chain recombines TRBV7-2 with TRBJ2-7; 9 bases map to TRBD1. V gave up 1 base and J gave up 3 bases; unmatched junction bases: 7. Germline CDR1 reads SGHTA; CDR2 reads FQGNSA. The CDR3 sequence is 16 residues long. In DNA, the CDR3 is TGTGCCAGCAGCTTAGGTGGGGGACAGGGAGGCTACGAGCAGTACTTC. It yields the protein CASSLGGGQGGYEQYF.

This clone was seen only a few times. This chain joins TRBV5-4 and TRBJ2-5, with 8 bases identical to TRBD1. Losses at the gene ends were 3 bases for V and 5 bases for J; bases not matched to a gene: 6. This CDR3 region has 14 residues. Looked up from germline, CDR1 is SGHNT and CDR2 is YYREEE (reference sequence). CDR3 region: CASSSSDRDETQYF. The CDR3, as DNA: TGTGCCAGCAGCTCCTCGGACAGGGATGAGACCCAGTACTTC.

This clone was counted once. The J gene is TRBJ2-5, the V gene TRBV21-1; the D call in the table, TRBD2, was not verified against the DNA. TRBV21-1 is marked as a pseudogene. The CDR3 contains 15 residues. This CDR3 is CANSKERRGQETQYF. The DNA for the CDR3 is TGTGCCAACAGCAAAGAAAGGCGGGGGCAAGAGACCCAGTACTTC.

V is TRBV4-1 and J is TRBJ2-2; possibly TRBD2 for D (5 bases). The V and J ends lost 1 base and 4 bases respectively, with 22 bases between them. CDR1 is MGHRA, CDR2 YSYEKL, per germline. CDR3 length equals 19 residues. The CDR3 is CASSQGYRLRTELTGELFF. CDR3 nucleotides: TGCGCCAGCAGCCAAGGGTACAGACTAAGGACTGAACTCACCGGGGAGCTGTTTTTT.

The genes are TRBV11-2 and TRBJ1-2; 7 bases fit TRBD1. The germline CDR1 and CDR2 sequences are SGHAT and FQNNGV. The ends lost 5 bases at V and 0 bases at J; junction bases unmatched: 9. The CDR3 length is 16 residues. Here the CDR3 DNA reads TGTGCCAGCAGCCCAATCACCGGGACAGCTAACTATGGCTACACCTTC. Translation gives CASSPITGTANYGYTF.

The chain links TRBV4-1 to TRBJ1-4; perhaps TRBD1 as D (5 bases). The CDR3 spans 15 residues. Germline CDR1 MGHRA, CDR2 YSYEKL. Trimming left V 4 bases short and J 0 bases short, with 9 bases between. The CDR3 loop reads CASSRQGTTNEKLFF. CDR3 nucleotides: TGCGCCAGCAGCCGGCAGGGAACAACTAATGAAAAACTGTTTTTT.

About this clone: The sample contains more than one DNA sequence encoding this CDR3. V and J are TRBV12-3 or TRBV12-4 and TRBJ2-1, with 7 bases lining up with TRBD1. V lost 4 bases, J lost 8 bases, and 2 bases stayed unmatched. The CDR3 consists of 12 residues. The CDR3 here is CASSSQGYEQFF. The CDR3, as DNA: TGTGCCAGCAGTTCACAGGGGTATGAGCAGTTCTTC.

The chain has TRBV6-5 and TRBJ1-2; a weak D match, TRBD1 (5 bases). This CDR3 region has 16 residues. The germline gives CDR1 MNHEY, CDR2 SVGAGI. The germline V and J ends were trimmed by 2 bases and 4 bases, with 17 bases remaining between them. CDR3 nucleotide sequence: TGTGCCAGCAGTTACATCTCAGGGAGGTCGGGCTATGGCTACACCTTC. This translates into CASSYISGRSGYGYTF.

V is TRBV7-6 and J is TRBJ2-3, with D tentatively TRBD2 (5 bases). V dropped 3 bases and J dropped 4 bases, with 11 bases sitting between them. In germline, CDR1 is SGHVS, CDR2 FNYEAQ. This CDR3 has 14 amino acids. The chain's CDR3 is CASSLSRAADTQYF. The CDR3 region has the DNA TGTGCCAGCAGCTTGTCGAGGGCCGCAGATACGCAGTATTTT.

This clone was observed a single time. The chain joins TRBV5-4 to TRBJ2-1; TRBD1 agrees at 7 bases. Trimming took 2 bases from V and 2 from J; bases not matched to a gene: 1. The CDR3 spans 14 residues. Germline V gene data show CDR1 as SGHNT and CDR2 as YYREEE (reference sequence). The CDR3 nucleotides are TGTGCCAGCAGCTTCGGGACAGCCTACAATGAGCAGTTCTTC. Protein sequence: CASSFGTAYNEQFF.

V gene TRBV7-8 combines with J gene TRBJ1-2; a weak D match, TRBD1 (5 bases). This CDR3 region has 16 residues. CDR1 and CDR2 (germline): SGHVS, FQNEAQ. V was shortened by 7 bases and J by 3 bases, with 21 bases between the two germline ends. The CDR3 coding sequence is TGTGCCAGCACCACCGGGAGGACACCTTTGTACTATGGCTACACCTTC. Translating gives CASTTGRTPLYYGYTF.